Following are 19 T cell receptor beta chains from one sample sequenced in a study of T cells in Graves' hyperthyroidism and ophthalmopathy. RNA transcripts gave rise to amplified TCR beta CDR3 regions. RT-PCR in the first round (using the HTBI primer set) targeted the TCR CDR3. TCRdb reprocessed the multiplex PCR reads via MiXCR and lists one record per CDR3 protein. Of 540,000 or so distinct CDR3 sequences detected, about 43% appear once; the ten largest clones hold roughly 19%. The sample comprised peripheral blood or thyroid tissue (not recorded which). These TCRs come from an adult woman with Graves' disease, either hyperthyroidism or ophthalmopathy (not recorded which).

The chain recombines TRBV10-2 with TRBJ2-7, with 10 bases aligning to TRBD2. This CDR3 spans 15 amino acids. Per germline, CDR1 WSHSY and CDR2 SAAADI. Trimming cost V 6 bases and J 0 bases; bases outside gene matches: 5. In DNA, the CDR3 is TGCGCCAGCAGGAGCGGGAGGGCGGTCTCCTACGAGCAGTACTTC. As protein: CASRSGRAVSYEQYF.

This chain joins TRBV19 and TRBJ2-7; TRBD2 agrees at 11 bases. The CDR3 is made up of 18 amino acids. The ends lost 10 bases at V and 3 bases at J; junction bases unmatched: 20. In germline, CDR1 is LNHDA, CDR2 SQIVND (reference sequence). CDR3 in DNA: TGTGCCACCAGTTCCGGACCGCCAGGGACTAGCGGTATCTACGAGCAGTACTTC. The encoded protein is CATSSGPPGTSGIYEQYF.

This clonotype was observed at least ten times. The chain carries TRBV10-3 and TRBJ1-5, with TRBD1 matching over 7 bases. The J segment lost 5 bases and the V segment lost 6 bases, leaving 7 bases of the junction unmatched. Germline V gene sequence: CDR1 ENHRY, CDR2 SYGVKD. The CDR3 totals 14 residues. The CDR3 region is CAISQDRTYQPQHF. CDR3 bases: TGTGCCATCAGCCAGGACAGGACGTATCAGCCCCAGCATTTT.

This clonotype was seen more than once but under ten times. A much larger clone differs from this one at a single base, so this may be a read error. Given the absence of the conserved phenylalanine or tryptophan at the CDR3 end, a read error is likely. The rearrangement uses TRBV12-3 or TRBV12-4 and TRBJ2-5, with 12 bases identical to TRBD2. Trimming cost V 4 bases and J 5 bases; bases outside gene matches: 8. The CDR3 loop spans 16 amino acids. CDR3 DNA: TGTGCCAGCAGTTCTTTGACTAGCGGGAGTCGGGAGACCCAGTACCTC. Its protein is CASSSLTSGSRETQYL.

A word on this clonotype: The junction departs from the called germline gene at one end, perhaps through a read error. The V gene is TRBV5-4, the J gene TRBJ1-1; TRBD1 matches 7 bases. The CDR3 loop spans 15 amino acids. CDR1 and CDR2 (germline): SGHNT, YYREEE (reference sequence). CDR3 protein: CASSLRTGANSEAFF. The CDR3 DNA reads TGTGCCAGCAGCCTAAGGACAGGCGCGAACTCTGAAGCTTTCTTT.

The table lists this clonotype with a few counts. The chain couples TRBV6-5 to TRBJ1-6; tentatively, D is TRBD1 (5 bases). Germline V gene sequence: CDR1 MNHEY, CDR2 SVGAGI. The length of the CDR3 is 14 residues. V gave up 0 bases and J gave up 9 bases, with 9 bases separating them. This CDR3 is CASSYSGGRSPLHF. The CDR3 coding sequence is TGTGCCAGCAGTTACTCCGGGGGTCGTTCACCCCTCCACTTT.

This clonotype has more than one count but fewer than ten. The V and J genes are TRBV25-1 and TRBJ1-2; 7 bases line up with TRBD1. CDR3 length: 13 amino acids. CDR1 MGHDK and CDR2 SYGVNS come from the germline V gene. With 3 bases clipped from V and 6 bases from J, the junction kept 4 bases outside the gene matches. The CDR3 DNA reads TGTGCCAGCAGTGATGACAGGGCCCATGGCTACACCTTC. As protein: CASSDDRAHGYTF.

The rearrangement uses TRBV2 and TRBJ1-6; no firm D call. Germline V lookup: CDR1 SNHLY, CDR2 FYNNEI. Trimming took 6 bases from V and 4 from J, leaving 4 bases between them. The CDR3 is 12 residues long. The CDR3 DNA is TGTGCCAGCAGACAGTATAATTCACCCCTCCACTTT. It encodes CASRQYNSPLHF.

In its sample, this clonotype was seen many times. The germline gene is not matched at one end of the junction; a read error may be the cause. The J gene is TRBJ1-2, the V gene TRBV29-1; possibly TRBD1 for D (5 bases). Germline assignment: CDR1 SQVTM and CDR2 ANQGSEA. The CDR3 covers 12 residues. CDR3 bases: TGCAGCGTTGAAGAAGGGACGGAGTATGCGTCCTTC. Amino acids: CSVEEGTEYASF.

The V gene is TRBV6-5, the J gene TRBJ2-2; D is unresolved. This CDR3 spans 16 amino acids. Trimming stripped 4 bases from V and 7 bases from J, with 19 bases between. Germline V lookup: CDR1 MNHEY, CDR2 SVGAGI. The CDR3 coding sequence is TGTGCCAGCAGTTCACCTCGCGGCCCATGGGTCGGGGAGCTGTTTTTT. It specifies CASSSPRGPWVGELFF.

This clonotype was counted many times. The chain couples TRBV4-1 to TRBJ1-1, with 7 nucleotides matching TRBD1. Germline CDR1 reads MGHRA; CDR2 reads YSYEKL. The V gene end was trimmed by 3 bases and the J gene end by 6 bases; junction bases not matched to a gene: 7. CDR3 length: 14 residues. The CDR3 spells CASSHPPTGSEAFF. CDR3 DNA: TGCGCCAGCAGCCACCCACCGACAGGGTCTGAAGCTTTCTTT.

This clonotype was seen repeatedly, ten times or more. V gene TRBV20-1 combines with J gene TRBJ1-2, with 8 bases matching TRBD1. V shed 6 bases and J 9 bases; nucleotides not matched to a gene: 15. Germline V lookup: CDR1 DFQATT, CDR2 SNEGSKA (reference sequence). The CDR3 runs to 14 residues. The CDR3 bases are TGCAGTGCGCCCGGCCGGGACAGGTCGACTAGCTACACCTTC. It yields the protein CSAPGRDRSTSYTF.

V is TRBV2 and J is TRBJ2-1; 7 bases line up with TRBD2. This CDR3 is built from 14 residues. V lost 8 bases to trimming and J lost 6 bases; unmatched junction nucleotides: 10. Germline CDR1 is SNHLY and CDR2 is FYNNEI. CDR3 sequence reads: CASDLAGVGNEQFF. CDR3 bases: TGTGCCAGCGACTTAGCGGGTGTGGGCAATGAGCAGTTCTTC.

The chain couples TRBV10-2 to TRBJ2-5; a possible D gene is TRBD2 (5 bases). This CDR3 comprises 11 residues. The germline V gene encodes CDR1 WSHSY and CDR2 SAAADI. CDR3: CVSRRKETQYF. Here the CDR3 DNA reads TGCGTAAGTCGGAGGAAAGAGACCCAGTACTTC.

V gene TRBV9 combines with J gene TRBJ2-7, with 8 nucleotides matching TRBD1. The CDR3 totals 15 residues. Germline V gene sequence: CDR1 SGDLS, CDR2 YYNGEE. The V gene end was trimmed by 4 bases and the J gene end by 5 bases; junction bases not matched to a gene: 11. The CDR3 is CASSQKTGDRHEQYF. The DNA of the CDR3 is TGTGCCAGCAGCCAAAAGACAGGGGATCGCCACGAGCAGTACTTC. Based on the CDR3 plus reference TRBV9 and TRBJ2-7, the full variable domain is DSGVTQTPKHLITATGQRVTLRCSPRSGDLSVYWYQQSLDQGLQFLIQYYNGEERAKGNILERFSAQQFPDLHSELNLSSLELGDSALYFCASSQKTGDRHEQYFGPGTRLTVT.

In its sample, this clonotype was seen many times. The V and J genes are TRBV5-1 and TRBJ2-7, with 7 bases identical to TRBD1. The CDR3 sequence is 15 residues long. V gave up 2 bases and J gave up 0 bases; unmatched junction bases: 5. Germline V gene lookup returns CDR1 SGHRS and CDR2 YFSETQ. As DNA, the CDR3 is TGCGCCAGCAGCTTAGGACAGGCCCTCTCCTACGAGCAGTACTTC. This translates into CASSLGQALSYEQYF.

This clonotype came up many times. The chain employs TRBV10-3 and TRBJ1-2; no clear D gene. The CDR3 extends over 13 amino acids. The germline gives CDR1 ENHRY, CDR2 SYGVKD. V was shortened by 7 bases and J by 6 bases, with 15 bases between the two germline ends. CDR3 DNA sequence: TGTGCCATCAATGGACGGGCTGACGATGGCTACACCTTC. Its protein is CAINGRADDGYTF.

A few counts support this clonotype. This chain uses TRBV20-1 with TRBJ2-6; 10 bases align to TRBD1. In germline, CDR1 is DFQATT, CDR2 SNEGSKA (reference sequence). The J segment lost 3 bases and the V segment lost 5 bases, leaving 1 base of the junction unmatched. This CDR3 is built from 14 residues. This CDR3 reads CSAGQGVGANVLTF. The DNA of the CDR3 is TGCAGTGCTGGACAGGGGGTTGGGGCCAACGTCCTGACTTTC.

The chain employs TRBV10-3 and TRBJ1-2, with 10 bases matching TRBD1. This CDR3 has 15 residues. The germline CDR1 and CDR2 sequences are ENHRY and SYGVKD. V was clipped by 6 bases and J by 7 bases; unmatched bases: 11. CDR3 region: CAIRDPGQGFSGYTF. CDR3 nucleotides: TGTGCCATCAGGGACCCGGGACAGGGGTTTAGTGGCTACACCTTC.